This T cell receptor beta chain was observed in a study of T cells expressing NK-cell markers. Turning to the study itself: HCMV seropositivity marked seven of the eight sequenced donors; one was seronegative. General study results and limits: Among CD8+ T cells from about six donors, dominant NKG2C+ clonotypes accounted for roughly 1.0-7.0%.

Researchers built TCR beta cDNA using 5'RACE template switching with UMIs. Reprocessing the 5' RACE reads, TCRdb reports a single entry for every CDR3 protein and omits DNA. Its table records more than 90,000 distinct CDR3 sequences. Points on this clonotype: Its antigen is as yet unknown.

The length of the CDR3 is 12 residues. Germline V gene lookup returns CDR1 MNHEY and CDR2 SMNVEV (reference sequence). This rearrangement joins TRBV27 to TRBJ2-7. The receptor's source is a woman aged 18 to 75 in good health. Source material: blood T cells: a sorted CD56 or NKG2C T cell subset, CD4+ or CD8+ T cells, or bulk PBMC T cells (not recorded which). CDR3 sequence reads: CASRGESYEQYF.